This T cell receptor beta chain is from a study of blood T cell repertoires in COVID-19. Study context: Acute and convalescent COVID-19 specimens originated in the United States, Italy and Spain. Sources were T cells, B-cell-depleted T cells, or PBMCs; the material itself was cDNA or gDNA.

The germline V gene has CDR1 LNHDA and CDR2 SQIVND (reference sequence). V was pared by 3 bases and J by 3 bases, with 5 bases of the junction left unmatched. This CDR3 region has 15 residues. Clones were read by immunoSEQ multiplex PCR, and TCRdb kept only the in-frame ones, dropping some. The sample includes roughly 110,000 clones, 80% to 90% of them seen just once. The J gene is TRBJ2-7, the V gene TRBV19; 10 bases map to TRBD2. This receptor was identified in a woman aged 50 to 60 with acute or convalescent COVID-19. What was sequenced was peripheral blood. CDR3 in amino acids: CASSISSGRGYEQYF. CDR3 bases: TGTGCCAGTAGTATTTCTAGCGGGAGAGGCTACGAGCAGTACTTC.